The 2 T cell receptor beta chains listed next were all sequenced from one sample in a study of blood T cell repertoires in COVID-19. Libraries were prepared by immunoSEQ multiplex PCR; TCRdb keeps only in-frame clonotypes and omits some of them. The profile shows 250,000 or so clones, 88% of them singletons. Material: peripheral blood. These receptor sequences come from a young woman with acute or convalescent COVID-19.

The chain uses TRBV15 and TRBJ2-1, with D perhaps TRBD2 (5 bases). CDR1 is LNHNV and CDR2 is YYDKDF in the germline V gene (reference sequence). The CDR3 is 13 residues long. With 5 bases removed from V and 8 bases from J, the gap between germline ends came to 13 bases. CDR3 nucleotides: TGTGCCACCAGCCGACGAGCGGTGGATGAGCAGTTCTTC. Its protein product is CATSRRAVDEQFF.

V gene TRBV9 combines with J gene TRBJ1-1; 7 nucleotides match TRBD1. Germline V lookup: CDR1 SGDLS, CDR2 YYNGEE. V lost 4 bases and J lost 0; bases outside the gene matches: 6. This CDR3 comprises 15 residues. Here the CDR3 DNA reads TGTGCCAGCAGCAGCCAGGGGGGAGTGAACACTGAAGCTTTCTTT. This codes for CASSSQGGVNTEAFF.